The present T cell receptor (beta chain) was sequenced within a study of read filtering for tumor transcriptome and immune sequencing. Study-wide context: R-ISS stage counts were roughly eight for I, roughly 16 for II, six or seven for III. Whole-transcriptome libraries were prepared after DNase treatment. Regarding the study as a whole: Dropping single-read clonotypes raised IR-seq and RNA-seq shared-clonotype correlation. Even smaller IR-seq throughput identified most shared clonotypes.

The CDR3 contains 15 residues. The germline gives CDR1 LGHNA, CDR2 YNFKEQ. This clonotype was counted once. The antigen is unknown. This is likely an artifact of a read error, given a far larger clone one base away. The library was built from roughly 400 ng RNA with molecular barcoded adaptors for alpha/delta and beta/gamma chains. TCRdb passed the reads through MiXCR, listing each CDR3 protein once. This table holds 40,000 or so distinct CDR3 sequences, approximately 14% found once. The sample comprised a population of CD138-negative cells sorted from bone marrow. The chain uses TRBV4-2 and TRBJ2-1, with D tentatively TRBD1 (6 bases). The DNA matches TRBJ2-7 better at its end, which makes the J call doubtful. This sequence was found in a donor at least 40 years old with multiple myeloma. The CDR3 is CASSQEHRAPYEQYF. The CDR3 nucleotides are TGTGCCAGCAGCCAAGAGCACAGGGCGCCGTACGAGCAGTACTTC.